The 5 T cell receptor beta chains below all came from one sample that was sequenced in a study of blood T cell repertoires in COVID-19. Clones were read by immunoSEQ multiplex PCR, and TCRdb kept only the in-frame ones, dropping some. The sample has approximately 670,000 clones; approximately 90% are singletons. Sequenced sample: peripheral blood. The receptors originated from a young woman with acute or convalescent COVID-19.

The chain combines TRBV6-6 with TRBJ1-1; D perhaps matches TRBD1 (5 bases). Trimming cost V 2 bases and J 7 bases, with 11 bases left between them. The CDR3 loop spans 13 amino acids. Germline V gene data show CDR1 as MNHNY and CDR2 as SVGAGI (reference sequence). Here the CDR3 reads CASSYLGAGEAFF. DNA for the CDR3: TGTGCCAGCAGTTACCTAGGGGCCGGTGAAGCTTTCTTT.

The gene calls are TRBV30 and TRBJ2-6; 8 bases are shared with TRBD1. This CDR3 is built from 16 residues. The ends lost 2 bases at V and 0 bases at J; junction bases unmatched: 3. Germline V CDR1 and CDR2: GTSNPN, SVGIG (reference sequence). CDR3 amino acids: CAWSITGGSGANVLTF. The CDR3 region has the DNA TGTGCCTGGAGTATTACAGGGGGCTCTGGGGCCAACGTCCTGACTTTC. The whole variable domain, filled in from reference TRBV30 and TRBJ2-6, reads SQTIHQWPATLVQPVGSPLSLECTVEGTSNPNLYWYRQAAGRGLQLLFYSVGIGQISSEVPQNLSASRPQDRQFILSSKKLLLSDSGFYLCAWSITGGSGANVLTFGAGSRLTVL.

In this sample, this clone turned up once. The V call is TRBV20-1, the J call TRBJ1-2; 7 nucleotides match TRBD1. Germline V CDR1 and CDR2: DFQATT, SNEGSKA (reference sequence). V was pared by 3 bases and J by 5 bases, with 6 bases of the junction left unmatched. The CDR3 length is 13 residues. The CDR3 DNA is TGCAGTGCTAGTGGGCAGGGGGTTTATGGCTACACCTTC. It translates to CSASGQGVYGYTF.

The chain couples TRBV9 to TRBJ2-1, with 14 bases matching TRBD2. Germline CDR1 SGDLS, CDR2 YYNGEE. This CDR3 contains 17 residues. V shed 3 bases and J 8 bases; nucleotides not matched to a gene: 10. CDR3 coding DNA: TGTGCCAGCAGCGACAAGACTAGCGGGGGGGCAAAACATGAGCAGTTCTTC. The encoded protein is CASSDKTSGGAKHEQFF.

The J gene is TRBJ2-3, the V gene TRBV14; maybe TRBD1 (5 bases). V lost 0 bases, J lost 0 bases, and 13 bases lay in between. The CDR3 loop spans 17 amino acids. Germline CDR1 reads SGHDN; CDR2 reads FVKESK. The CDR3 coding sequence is TGTGCCAGCAGCCAAGAGAATGCAGGGCTCAGCACAGATACGCAGTATTTT. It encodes CASSQENAGLSTDTQYF.